What follows describes a single TCR beta chain. This sample was included in a study of monozygotic twins with inflammatory bowel disease. Germline V gives CDR1 DFQATT, CDR2 SNEGSKA (reference sequence). The CDR3 consists of 13 residues. With the 5' RACE reads reprocessed, TCRdb shows one record per CDR3 protein and no DNA. Its clone listing holds about 160,000 distinct CDR3 sequences. The TCR comes from a human donor with ulcerative colitis or Crohn's disease, or a healthy co-twin of an affected twin (not recorded which). V and J are TRBV20-1 and TRBJ1-4; the TRBD1 assignment by TCRdb is unverifiable without DNA. Input material: blood. The CDR3 here is CGGRVPDNEKLFF.